The 10 T cell receptor beta chains listed next were all sequenced from one sample in a study of cytomegalovirus exposure and HLA in healthy donors. The PCR used 60 Vbeta and 13 Jbeta primers. This table comes from immunoSEQ multiplex PCR, and its TCRdb copy is limited to in-frame clones, with some not included. The repertoire includes about 98,000 clones, about 76% of them detected once, and roughly 7.7% sits in the top ten. Input material: PBMCs. These receptors were collected from a human donor in good health.

This rearrangement joins TRBV7-2 to TRBJ1-4; D remains ambiguous. The CDR3 loop spans 15 amino acids. The V gene's germline CDR1 is SGHTA and CDR2 FQGNSA. Between the trimmed V and J ends, which lost 3 bases and 2 bases, there was a span of 10 bases. CDR3 protein: CASSFEPATNEKLFF. In nucleotides, the CDR3 is TGTGCCAGCAGCTTCGAACCCGCGACTAATGAAAAACTGTTTTTT.

The CDR3 DNA follows: TGTGCCAGCAGCCCCGGACAGCGTTCAAATGGCTACACCTTC. This gives the protein CASSPGQRSNGYTF. This chain uses TRBV7-9 with TRBJ1-2, with TRBD1 as a possible D gene (6 bases). The V gene's germline CDR1 is SEHNR and CDR2 FQNEAQ (reference sequence). CDR3 length: 14 amino acids. The germline V and J ends were trimmed by 5 bases and 6 bases, with 16 bases remaining between them.

About this clone: Within the sample, other DNA sequences also encode this same CDR3. This chain joins TRBV6-6 and TRBJ2-7, with D perhaps matching TRBD2 (5 bases). This CDR3 region has 15 residues. Germline loops: CDR1 MNHNY, CDR2 SVGAGI (reference sequence). The V and J ends lost 2 bases and 2 bases respectively, with 13 bases between them. The CDR3 here is CASSYAFGEAYEQYF. DNA of the CDR3: TGTGCCAGCAGTTACGCCTTCGGGGAAGCCTACGAGCAGTACTTC.

The chain is built from TRBV7-9 and TRBJ2-7; 9 bases agree with TRBD2. The germline CDR1 and CDR2 sequences are SEHNR and FQNEAQ (reference sequence). Trimming removed 3 bases from V and 3 bases from J; junction bases left unmatched: 3. The CDR3 is 14 residues long. In nucleotides, the CDR3 is TGTGCCAGCAGCTTGGGCGGGGGGGTCTACGAGCAGTACTTC. Its translation is CASSLGGGVYEQYF.

The chain is built from TRBV19 and TRBJ2-1, with TRBD2 matching 10 bases. This CDR3 is built from 14 residues. V shed 6 bases, J shed 8 bases, and the junction held 7 bases outside the gene matches. Germline CDR1 reads LNHDA; CDR2 reads SQIVND (reference sequence). The CDR3 nucleotides are TGTGCCAGTAGGGGGGTAGCGGGGGGCTATGAGCAGTTCTTC. Translating it yields CASRGVAGGYEQFF.

This chain uses TRBV29-1 with TRBJ1-2; TRBD1 matches 9 bases. The CDR3 extends over 13 amino acids. Trimming removed 4 bases from V and 1 base from J; junction bases left unmatched: 1. CDR1 and CDR2 (germline): SQVTM, ANQGSEA. In nucleotides, the CDR3 is TGCAGCGTTGCGGACAGGGGTAACTATGGCTACACCTTC. Residues: CSVADRGNYGYTF.

J is TRBJ2-2 and V is TRBV5-4; a weak D match, TRBD2 (5 bases). The CDR3 is 15 amino acids. V was shortened by 0 bases and J by 7 bases, with 13 bases between the two germline ends. Germline V gives CDR1 SGHNT, CDR2 YYREEE (reference sequence). CDR3 region: CASSLERVEGGELFF. CDR3 bases: TGTGCCAGCAGCTTGGAGAGGGTCGAAGGCGGGGAGCTGTTTTTT.

The genes are TRBV7-2 and TRBJ2-7; 9 bases map to TRBD2. The CDR3 is 15 residues long. J lost 1 base, V lost 1 base, and 2 bases had no gene match. CDR1 and CDR2 from the germline V gene are SGHTA and FQGNSA. CDR3 DNA sequence: TGTGCCAGCAGCTTAGACCTAGCGGGGTCCTACGAGCAGTACTTC. Translation gives CASSLDLAGSYEQYF.

This clone has a single count. The V gene is TRBV29-1, the J gene TRBJ2-2; 10 positions match TRBD1. CDR1 is SQVTM and CDR2 is ANQGSEA in the germline V gene. This CDR3 has 13 amino acids. V lost 7 bases to trimming and J lost 7 bases; unmatched junction nucleotides: 6. Here the CDR3 DNA reads TGCAGCGGTGACAGGGGGCGGGGCGGGGAGCTGTTTTTT. Translating it yields CSGDRGRGGELFF.

The V and J genes are TRBV6-6 and TRBJ2-4; 8 nucleotides line up with TRBD1. Germline values: CDR1 MNHNY, CDR2 SVGAGI (reference sequence). Unmatched junction bases numbered 2, after V lost 2 bases and J lost 5 bases. The CDR3 runs to 14 residues. The CDR3, as DNA: TGTGCCAGCAGTTACGGACAGGGACAAAACATTCAGTACTTC. It specifies CASSYGQGQNIQYF.